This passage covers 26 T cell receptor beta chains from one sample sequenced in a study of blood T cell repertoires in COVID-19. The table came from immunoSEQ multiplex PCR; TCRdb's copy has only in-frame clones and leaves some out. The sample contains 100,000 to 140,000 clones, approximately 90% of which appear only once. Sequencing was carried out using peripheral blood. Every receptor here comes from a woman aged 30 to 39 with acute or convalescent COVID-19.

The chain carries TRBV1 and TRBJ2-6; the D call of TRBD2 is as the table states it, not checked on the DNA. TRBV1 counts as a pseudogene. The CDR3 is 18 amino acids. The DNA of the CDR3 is TGCACCAGCAGCCAACCGGGACTAGCGGACTCTGGGGCCAACGTCCTGACTTTC. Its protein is CTSSQPGLADSGANVLTF.

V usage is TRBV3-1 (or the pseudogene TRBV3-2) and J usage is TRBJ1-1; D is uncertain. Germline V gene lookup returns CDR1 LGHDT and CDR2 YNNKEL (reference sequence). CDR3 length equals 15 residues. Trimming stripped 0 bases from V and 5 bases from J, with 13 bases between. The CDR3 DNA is TGTGCCAGCAGCCAAGACGCGAGTAGAGGAACTGAAGCTTTCTTT. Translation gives CASSQDASRGTEAFF.

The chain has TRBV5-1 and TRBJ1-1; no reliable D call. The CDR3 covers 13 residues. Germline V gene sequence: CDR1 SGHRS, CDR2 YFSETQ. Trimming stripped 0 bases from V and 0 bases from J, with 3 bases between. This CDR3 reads CASSLVVNTEAFF. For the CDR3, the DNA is TGCGCCAGCAGCTTGGTAGTGAACACTGAAGCTTTCTTT.

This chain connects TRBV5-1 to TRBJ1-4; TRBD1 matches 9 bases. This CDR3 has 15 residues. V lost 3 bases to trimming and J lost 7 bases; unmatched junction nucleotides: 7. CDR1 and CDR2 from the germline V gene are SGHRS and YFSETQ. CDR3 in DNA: TGCGCCAGCAGCTATAGACAGGGGGGAAGTGAAAAACTGTTTTTT. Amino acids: CASSYRQGGSEKLFF.

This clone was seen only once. The CDR3 protein is CASSESNRGSLDTIYF. The CDR3 DNA follows: TGTGCCAGCAGCGAATCCAACAGGGGTTCGTTGGACACCATATATTTT. The chain links TRBV9 to TRBJ1-3; the match to TRBD1 covers 7 bases. The V gene end was trimmed by 3 bases and the J gene end by 8 bases; junction bases not matched to a gene: 14. Germline assignment: CDR1 SGDLS and CDR2 YYNGEE. This CDR3 spans 16 amino acids.

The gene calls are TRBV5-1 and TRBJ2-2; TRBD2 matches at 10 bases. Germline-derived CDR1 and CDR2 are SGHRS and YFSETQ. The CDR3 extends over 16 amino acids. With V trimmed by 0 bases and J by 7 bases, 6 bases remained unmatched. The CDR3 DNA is TGCGCCAGCAGCTTGGAAGCGGGAGGGCAGATCGGGGAGCTGTTTTTT. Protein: CASSLEAGGQIGELFF. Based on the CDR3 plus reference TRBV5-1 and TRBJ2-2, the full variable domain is KAGVTQTPRYLIKTRGQQVTLSCSPISGHRSVSWYQQTPGQGLQFLFEYFSETQRNKGNFPGRFSGRQFSNSRSEMNVSTLELGDSALYLCASSLEAGGQIGELFFGEGSRLTVL.

The CDR3 loop is CASSSRQPSSTDTQYF. The CDR3 DNA reads as TGCGCCAGCAGCTCCAGACAGCCGTCTAGCACAGATACGCAGTATTTT. The chain joins TRBV5-1 to TRBJ2-3, with D maybe TRBD1 (5 bases). The CDR3 totals 16 residues. Germline V lookup: CDR1 SGHRS, CDR2 YFSETQ. The ends were cut back, 3 bases at V and 0 bases at J, with 14 bases in the middle.

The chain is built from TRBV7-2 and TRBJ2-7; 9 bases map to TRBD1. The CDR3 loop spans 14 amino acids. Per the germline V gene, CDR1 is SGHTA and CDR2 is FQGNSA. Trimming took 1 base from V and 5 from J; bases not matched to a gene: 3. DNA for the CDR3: TGTGCCAGCAGCTTAGGTGGGACAGGGAACGAGCAGTACTTC. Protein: CASSLGGTGNEQYF.

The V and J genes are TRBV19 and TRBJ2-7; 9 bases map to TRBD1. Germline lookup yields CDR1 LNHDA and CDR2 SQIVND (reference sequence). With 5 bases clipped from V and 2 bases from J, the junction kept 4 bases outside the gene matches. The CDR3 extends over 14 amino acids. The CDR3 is CASSSGQGPYEQYF. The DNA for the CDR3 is TGTGCCAGTAGTTCCGGACAGGGGCCCTACGAGCAGTACTTC. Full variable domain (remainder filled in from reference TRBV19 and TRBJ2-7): DGGITQSPKYLFRKEGQNVTLSCEQNLNHDAMYWYRQDPGQGLRLIYYSQIVNDFQKGDIAEGYSVSREKKESFPLTVTSAQKNPTAFYLCASSSGQGPYEQYFGPGTRLTVT.

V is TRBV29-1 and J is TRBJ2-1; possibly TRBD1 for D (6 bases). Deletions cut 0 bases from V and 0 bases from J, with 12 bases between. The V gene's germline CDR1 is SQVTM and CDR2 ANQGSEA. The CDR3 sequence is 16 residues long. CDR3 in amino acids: CSVEDLAGASYNEQFF. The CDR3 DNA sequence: TGCAGCGTTGAAGATCTGGCAGGGGCCTCCTACAATGAGCAGTTCTTC.

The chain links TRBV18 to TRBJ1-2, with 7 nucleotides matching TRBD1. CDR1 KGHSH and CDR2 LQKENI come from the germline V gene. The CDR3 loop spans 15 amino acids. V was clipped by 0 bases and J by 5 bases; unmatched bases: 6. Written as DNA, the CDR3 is TGTGCCAGCTCACCACCAGGGGGCGAAGGGTATGGCTACACCTTC. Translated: CASSPPGGEGYGYTF.

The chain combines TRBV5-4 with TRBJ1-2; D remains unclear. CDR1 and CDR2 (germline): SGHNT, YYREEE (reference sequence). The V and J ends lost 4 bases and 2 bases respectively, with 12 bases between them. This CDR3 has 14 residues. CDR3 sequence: CASSKDSSNYGYTF. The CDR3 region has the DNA TGTGCCAGCAGCAAGGACTCAAGCAACTATGGCTACACCTTC.

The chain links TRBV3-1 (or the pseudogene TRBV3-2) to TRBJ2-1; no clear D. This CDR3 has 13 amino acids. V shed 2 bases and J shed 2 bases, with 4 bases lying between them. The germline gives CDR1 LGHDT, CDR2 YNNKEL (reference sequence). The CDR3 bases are TGTGCCAGCAGCCAATCTGCCTACAATGAGCAGTTCTTC. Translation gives CASSQSAYNEQFF.

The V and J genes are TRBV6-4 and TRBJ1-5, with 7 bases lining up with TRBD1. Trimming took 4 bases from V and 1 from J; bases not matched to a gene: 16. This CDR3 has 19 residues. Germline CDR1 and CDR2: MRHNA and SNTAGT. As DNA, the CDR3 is TGTGCCAGCAGTGTTATAGGCCGGGACAGCCATACAAGCAATCAGCCCCAGCATTTT. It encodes CASSVIGRDSHTSNQPQHF.

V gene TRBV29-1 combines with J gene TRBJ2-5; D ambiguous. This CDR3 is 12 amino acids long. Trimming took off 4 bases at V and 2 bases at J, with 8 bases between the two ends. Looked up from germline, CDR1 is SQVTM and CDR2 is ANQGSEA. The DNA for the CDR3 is TGCAGCGTTGGGTCAGAACAAGAGACCCAGTACTTC. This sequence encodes CSVGSEQETQYF.

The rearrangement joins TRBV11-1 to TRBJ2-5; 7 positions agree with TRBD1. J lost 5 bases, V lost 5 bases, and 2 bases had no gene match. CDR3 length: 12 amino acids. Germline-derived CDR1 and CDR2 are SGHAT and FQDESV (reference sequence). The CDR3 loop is CASSPQGETQYF. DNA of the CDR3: TGTGCCAGCAGCCCACAGGGGGAGACCCAGTACTTC.

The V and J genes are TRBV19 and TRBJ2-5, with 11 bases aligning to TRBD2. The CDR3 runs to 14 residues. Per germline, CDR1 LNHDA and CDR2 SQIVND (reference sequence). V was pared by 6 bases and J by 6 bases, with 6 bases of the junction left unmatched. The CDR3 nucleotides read TGTGCCAGTAGCCCCACTAGCGGGAGTAAGACCCAGTACTTC. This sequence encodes CASSPTSGSKTQYF. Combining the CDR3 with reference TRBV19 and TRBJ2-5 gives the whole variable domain DGGITQSPKYLFRKEGQNVTLSCEQNLNHDAMYWYRQDPGQGLRLIYYSQIVNDFQKGDIAEGYSVSREKKESFPLTVTSAQKNPTAFYLCASSPTSGSKTQYFGPGTRLLVL.

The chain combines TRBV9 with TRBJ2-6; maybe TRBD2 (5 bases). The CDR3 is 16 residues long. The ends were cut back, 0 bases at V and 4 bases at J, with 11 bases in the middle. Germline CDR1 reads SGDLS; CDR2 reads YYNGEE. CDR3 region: CASSVGVGVGANVLTF. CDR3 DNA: TGTGCCAGCAGCGTAGGAGTCGGGGTCGGGGCCAACGTCCTGACTTTC.

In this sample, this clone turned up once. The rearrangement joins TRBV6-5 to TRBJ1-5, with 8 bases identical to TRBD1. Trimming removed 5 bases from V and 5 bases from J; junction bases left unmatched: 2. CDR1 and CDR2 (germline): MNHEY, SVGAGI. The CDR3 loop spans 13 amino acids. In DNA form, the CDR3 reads TGTGCCAGCAGTATACAGGGGGATCAGCCCCAGCATTTT. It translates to CASSIQGDQPQHF.

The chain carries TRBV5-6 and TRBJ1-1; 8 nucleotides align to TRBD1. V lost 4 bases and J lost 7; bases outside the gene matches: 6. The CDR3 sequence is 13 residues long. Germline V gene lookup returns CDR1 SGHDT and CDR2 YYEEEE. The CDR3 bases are TGTGCCAGCAGCCCCGACAGGGGTTATGAAGCTTTCTTT. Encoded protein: CASSPDRGYEAFF.

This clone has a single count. For the CDR3, the DNA is TGTGCCAGCACCTTCAGGGACGAGCAGTACTTC. Protein sequence: CASTFRDEQYF. V gene TRBV7-8 combines with J gene TRBJ2-7; D is possibly TRBD1 (5 bases). Germline CDR1 reads SGHVS; CDR2 reads FQNEAQ. This CDR3 is built from 11 residues. Trimming took 7 bases from V and 5 from J, leaving 9 bases between them.

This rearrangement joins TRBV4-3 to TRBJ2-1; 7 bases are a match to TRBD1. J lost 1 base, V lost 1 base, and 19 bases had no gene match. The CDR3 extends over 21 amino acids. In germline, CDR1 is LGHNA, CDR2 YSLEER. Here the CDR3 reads CASSQGRLRDSSYLSYNEQFF. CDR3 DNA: TGCGCCAGCAGCCAAGGCCGACTCCGGGACAGTAGTTATCTATCCTACAATGAGCAGTTCTTC.

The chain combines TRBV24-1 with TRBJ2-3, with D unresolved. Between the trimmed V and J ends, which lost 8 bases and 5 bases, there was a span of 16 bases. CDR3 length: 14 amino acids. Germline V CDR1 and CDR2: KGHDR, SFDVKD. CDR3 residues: CATKSGSPRDTQYF. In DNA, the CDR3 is TGTGCCACCAAATCTGGTTCTCCGCGAGATACGCAGTATTTT.

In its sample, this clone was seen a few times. The CDR3 here is CASSLALWGGENTEAFF. In nucleotides, the CDR3 is TGTGCCAGCAGCTTAGCGCTTTGGGGCGGGGAGAACACTGAAGCTTTCTTT. This chain links TRBV11-2 with TRBJ1-1; tentatively, D is TRBD1 (5 bases). The V end lost 1 base, the J end lost 1 base, and 16 bases lay between the germline ends. Germline assignment: CDR1 SGHAT and CDR2 FQNNGV. The CDR3 has 17 residues.

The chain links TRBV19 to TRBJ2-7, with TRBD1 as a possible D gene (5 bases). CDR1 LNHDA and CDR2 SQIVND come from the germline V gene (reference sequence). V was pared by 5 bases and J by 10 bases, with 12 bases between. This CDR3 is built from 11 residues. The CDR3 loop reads CASSSQEVQYF. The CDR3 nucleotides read TGTGCCAGTAGTTCACAGGAAGTTCAGTACTTC.

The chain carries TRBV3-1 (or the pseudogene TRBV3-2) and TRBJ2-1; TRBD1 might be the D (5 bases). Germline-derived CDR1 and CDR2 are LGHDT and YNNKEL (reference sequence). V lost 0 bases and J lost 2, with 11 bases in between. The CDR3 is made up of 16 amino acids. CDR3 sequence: CASSQDLGAPYNEQFF. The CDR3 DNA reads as TGTGCCAGCAGCCAAGATTTAGGGGCTCCCTACAATGAGCAGTTCTTC.